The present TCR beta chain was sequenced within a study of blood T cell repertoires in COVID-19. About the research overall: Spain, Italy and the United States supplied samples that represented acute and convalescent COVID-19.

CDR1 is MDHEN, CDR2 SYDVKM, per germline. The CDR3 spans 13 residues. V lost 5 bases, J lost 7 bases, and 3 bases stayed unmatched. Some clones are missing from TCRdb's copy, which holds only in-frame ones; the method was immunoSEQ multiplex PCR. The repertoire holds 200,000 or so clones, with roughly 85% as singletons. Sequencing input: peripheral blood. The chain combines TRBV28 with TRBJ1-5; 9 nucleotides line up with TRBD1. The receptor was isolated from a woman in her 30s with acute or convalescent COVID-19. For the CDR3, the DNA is TGTGCCAGCAGTCTAGGACAGGGGCAGCCCCAGCATTTT. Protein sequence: CASSLGQGQPQHF.